This T cell receptor beta chain was found in a study of blood T cell repertoires in COVID-19. Study-wide context: COVID-19 samples from acute and convalescent phases originated in the United States, Italy and Spain. PBMCs, B-cell-depleted T cells, or T cells were the source of the cDNA or gDNA that made up the material.

Original analysis: The authors estimated nucleated cell counts from reference gene primer amplification. The protocol was immunoSEQ multiplex PCR, while the TCRdb copy is restricted to in-frame clones and leaves out a portion. V, J and clone size are taken as reported in that table, and D and trimming were inferred from the DNA itself. Of over 80,000 clones listed, 75% to 90% are singletons. This CDR3 is built from 13 residues. Germline values: CDR1 SGHAT, CDR2 FQNNGV. The junction had 12 bases not matched to a gene; V was cut back by 5 bases and J by 14 bases. This sequence originates from a woman in her sixties or seventies with acute or convalescent COVID-19. The chain links TRBV11-2 to TRBJ2-5; 9 bases line up with TRBD2. The sequencing input was peripheral blood. The CDR3 nucleotides read TGTGCCAGCAGCGACGTTACACGCGGGGGGGCATACTTC. It translates to CASSDVTRGGAYF.